This entry lists 4 T cell receptor beta chains sequenced from one sample in a study of cytomegalovirus exposure and HLA in healthy donors. The primer mix had 60 Vbeta and 13 Jbeta primers. Clones were read by immunoSEQ multiplex PCR, and TCRdb kept only the in-frame ones, dropping some. The data show 140,000 to 150,000 clones, around 78% seen once. Sample: PBMCs. The source is a middle-aged man in good health and CMV-seropositive.

As for this clone: Other DNA sequences in this sample translate to the same CDR3. The rearrangement links TRBV4-3 to TRBJ1-2; D gene uncertain. Trimming took off 3 bases at V and 7 bases at J, with 9 bases between the two ends. CDR1 and CDR2 (germline): LGHNA, YSLEER. CDR3 length equals 12 residues. CDR3 DNA sequence: TGCGCCAGCAGCCATGGGCAGATTGGCTACACCTTC. Its translation: CASSHGQIGYTF.

Remarks on this clone: A junction end diverges from the germline sequence, so it may reflect a read error. This rearrangement joins TRBV7-3 to TRBJ1-1; D is unclear. Germline values: CDR1 SGHTA, CDR2 FQGTGA. The CDR3 spans 13 residues. CDR3 in amino acids: CSSSLNRLAGAFF. CDR3 coding DNA: TGTTCCAGCAGCTTAAATCGGTTGGCGGGGGCTTTCTTT.

The rearrangement links TRBV9 to TRBJ2-7; 7 nucleotides match TRBD1. CDR1 SGDLS and CDR2 YYNGEE come from the germline V gene. The J segment lost 3 bases and the V segment lost 3 bases, leaving 9 bases of the junction unmatched. CDR3 length equals 15 residues. The CDR3 reads CASSAAPTGNYEQYF. As DNA, the CDR3 is TGTGCCAGCAGCGCGGCCCCGACAGGGAACTACGAGCAGTACTTC.

The chain carries TRBV5-1 and TRBJ2-7; a possible D gene is TRBD1 (6 bases). The CDR3 is 15 residues long. V gave up 2 bases and J gave up 3 bases, with 15 bases separating them. Germline V CDR1 and CDR2: SGHRS, YFSETQ. CDR3 amino acids: CASSFDGRGHYEQYF. CDR3 nucleotide sequence: TGCGCCAGCAGCTTTGATGGCAGGGGCCACTACGAGCAGTACTTC.